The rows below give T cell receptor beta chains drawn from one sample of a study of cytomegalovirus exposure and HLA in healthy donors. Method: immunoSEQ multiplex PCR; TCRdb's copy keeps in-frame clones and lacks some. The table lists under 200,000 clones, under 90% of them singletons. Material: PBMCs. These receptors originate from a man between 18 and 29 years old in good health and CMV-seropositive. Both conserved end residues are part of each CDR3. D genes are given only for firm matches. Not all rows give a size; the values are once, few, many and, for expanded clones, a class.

cdr3_nt: TGTGCCAGCAGCTTAGCGCTGGCTAGCGGGAGAGGTGAGCAGTACTTC; cdr3_aa: CASSLALASGRGEQYF; v_call: TRBV7-2; clone_size: few; j_call: TRBJ2-7; d_call: TRBD2
cdr3_nt: TGCGCCAGCAGCCAAGTGGGCGGGAGCTCCTACAATGAGCAGTTCTTC; cdr3_aa: CASSQVGGSSYNEQFF; v_call: TRBV4-1; clone_size: -; j_call: TRBJ2-1; d_call: TRBD2
cdr3_nt: TGTGCCAGCAGTCTCTATCTTCAGGGGGCAGCGGTGAATGAGCAGTTCTTC; cdr3_aa: CASSLYLQGAAVNEQFF; v_call: TRBV27; clone_size: once; j_call: TRBJ2-1; d_call: TRBD1
cdr3_nt: TGTGCCAGCTCCGTACAGGGGGCGCAGGGCTATGGCTACACCTTC; cdr3_aa: CASSVQGAQGYGYTF; v_call: TRBV28; clone_size: once; j_call: TRBJ1-2; d_call: TRBD1
cdr3_nt: TGTGCCAGCAGCTTTGGACTAGCTTCCGGGGAGCTGTTTTTT; cdr3_aa: CASSFGLASGELFF; v_call: TRBV11-2; clone_size: -; j_call: TRBJ2-2; d_call: TRBD2
cdr3_nt: TGTGCCAGCAGCCTCAGCACAGATACGCAGTATTTT; cdr3_aa: CASSLSTDTQYF; v_call: TRBV7-3; clone_size: -; j_call: TRBJ2-3; d_call: -
cdr3_nt: TGTGCCAGTAGTATATCTCAGGGGGTGGGGAGCAATCAGCCCCAGCATTTT; cdr3_aa: CASSISQGVGSNQPQHF; v_call: TRBV19; clone_size: -; j_call: TRBJ1-5; d_call: TRBD1
cdr3_nt: TGTGCCAGCAGCCCCGGCGGTCTAGCGGGAGAATATAAAGATACGCAGTATTTT; cdr3_aa: CASSPGGLAGEYKDTQYF; v_call: TRBV11-3; clone_size: -; j_call: TRBJ2-3; d_call: TRBD2
cdr3_nt: TGCGCCAGCAGCAGTACAGGGGATACGCAGTATTTT; cdr3_aa: CASSSTGDTQYF; v_call: TRBV5-1; clone_size: -; j_call: TRBJ2-3; d_call: -
cdr3_nt: TGTGCCATCAGTGACCCGACAGGGTACAACACTGAAGCTTTCTTT; cdr3_aa: CAISDPTGYNTEAFF; v_call: TRBV10-3; clone_size: -; j_call: TRBJ1-1; d_call: TRBD1
cdr3_nt: TGTGCCAGCAGCGTAGGGGCAGGGGATCGAAAGACCCAGTACTTC; cdr3_aa: CASSVGAGDRKTQYF; v_call: TRBV9; clone_size: -; j_call: TRBJ2-5; d_call: -
cdr3_nt: TGTGCTAGTGGCCCTGGGCAGGGGCTCAATGAGCAGTTCTTC; cdr3_aa: CASGPGQGLNEQFF; v_call: TRBV12-5; clone_size: -; j_call: TRBJ2-1; d_call: -
cdr3_nt: TGTGCCAGCAAGGAGGGCAGCTCCTACAATGAGCAGTTCTTC; cdr3_aa: CASKEGSSYNEQFF; v_call: TRBV13; clone_size: -; j_call: TRBJ2-1; d_call: -
cdr3_nt: TGTGCCATCAGTGAAGGGACTAGCGGGAGAGGGGGAGATACGCAGTATTTT; cdr3_aa: CAISEGTSGRGGDTQYF; v_call: TRBV10-3; clone_size: -; j_call: TRBJ2-3; d_call: TRBD2
cdr3_nt: TGTGCCAGCACCCAGGGGTCCAGGGGGGCCGGGGAGCTGTTTTTT; cdr3_aa: CASTQGSRGAGELFF; v_call: TRBV6-5; clone_size: -; j_call: TRBJ2-2; d_call: -
cdr3_nt: TGTGCCAGCACACCCACAGGGGGCTATGGCTACACCTTC; cdr3_aa: CASTPTGGYGYTF; v_call: TRBV2; clone_size: -; j_call: TRBJ1-2; d_call: TRBD1
cdr3_nt: TGCGCCAGCAGCCGCGCTGGGGGACTCACAGATACGCAGTATTTT; cdr3_aa: CASSRAGGLTDTQYF; v_call: TRBV4-1; clone_size: -; j_call: TRBJ2-3; d_call: -
cdr3_nt: TGCGCCAGCAGCAGAGCGGGAGGACAACAAGAGACCCAGTACTTC; cdr3_aa: CASSRAGGQQETQYF; v_call: TRBV5-1; clone_size: -; j_call: TRBJ2-5; d_call: TRBD2
cdr3_nt: TGCAGTGCTACCCCGGGACAGGGAATCTTC; cdr3_aa: CSATPGQGIF; v_call: TRBV20-1; clone_size: -; j_call: TRBJ2-1; d_call: TRBD1
cdr3_nt: TGTGCCAGCAGCTTGGTAGGGACAGATAACACTGAAGCTTTCTTT; cdr3_aa: CASSLVGTDNTEAFF; v_call: TRBV5-5; clone_size: -; j_call: TRBJ1-1; d_call: TRBD1
cdr3_nt: TGTGCCAGCAGCTTACGGGCGGGAGAAGAGACCCAGTACTTC; cdr3_aa: CASSLRAGEETQYF; v_call: TRBV7-6; clone_size: -; j_call: TRBJ2-5; d_call: TRBD2
cdr3_nt: TGTGCCAGCAGCTTAGGGAAGACAGTGCAGCCCCAGCATTTT; cdr3_aa: CASSLGKTVQPQHF; v_call: TRBV7-4; clone_size: -; j_call: TRBJ1-5; d_call: -
cdr3_nt: TGTGCCAGCAGCCAGGGGGACCGGGAAAAACTGTTTTTT; cdr3_aa: CASSQGDREKLFF; v_call: TRBV6-1; clone_size: few; j_call: TRBJ1-4; d_call: TRBD1
cdr3_nt: TGTGCCAGCAGACATGCCCACCCCCGCGGCGGGGAGCTGTTTTTT; cdr3_aa: CASRHAHPRGGELFF; v_call: TRBV28; clone_size: -; j_call: TRBJ2-2; d_call: -
cdr3_nt: TGTGCCAGCAGCTCCCCGGACAGGGTGGATGAGCAGTTCTTC; cdr3_aa: CASSSPDRVDEQFF; v_call: TRBV5-4; clone_size: few; j_call: TRBJ2-1; d_call: TRBD1
cdr3_nt: TGTGCCAGCAGCGTAGTTCAGGGGGCCAGCGGGGAGCTGTTTTTT; cdr3_aa: CASSVVQGASGELFF; v_call: TRBV9; clone_size: -; j_call: TRBJ2-2; d_call: TRBD1
cdr3_nt: TGTGCCACCGACAACCCCGGGACTAGCGGGAAAAATGAGCAGTTCTTC; cdr3_aa: CATDNPGTSGKNEQFF; v_call: TRBV28; clone_size: once; j_call: TRBJ2-1; d_call: TRBD2
cdr3_nt: TGTGCCACTAGCGGGAGGTACCAAGAGACCCAGTACTTC; cdr3_aa: CATSGRYQETQYF; v_call: TRBV2; clone_size: -; j_call: TRBJ2-5; d_call: TRBD2
cdr3_nt: TGTGCCACCAGCAGAGATCAGGGTTACGAGCAGTACTTC; cdr3_aa: CATSRDQGYEQYF; v_call: TRBV15; clone_size: -; j_call: TRBJ2-7; d_call: -
cdr3_nt: TGTGCCAGCAGTGAAGGCAGGGACGAGCAGTACTTC; cdr3_aa: CASSEGRDEQYF; v_call: TRBV6-1; clone_size: many; j_call: TRBJ2-7; d_call: -
cdr3_nt: TGTGCCAGCAGTTCAGGGCTGCAGGGCAATCAGCCCCAGCATTTT; cdr3_aa: CASSSGLQGNQPQHF; v_call: TRBV7-8; clone_size: -; j_call: TRBJ1-5; d_call: -
cdr3_nt: TGTGCCAGCAGTTTATTCAGGGAAGGAAACACCATATATTTT; cdr3_aa: CASSLFREGNTIYF; v_call: TRBV27; clone_size: -; j_call: TRBJ1-3; d_call: -
cdr3_nt: TGCGCCAGCAGCTTGGGAGCTAGCGGGAGTGTGAATGAGCAGTTCTTC; cdr3_aa: CASSLGASGSVNEQFF; v_call: TRBV5-1; clone_size: -; j_call: TRBJ2-1; d_call: TRBD2
cdr3_nt: TGTGCCAGCAGCTTGGGACAGGGAGGTCGTGAGCAGTACTTC; cdr3_aa: CASSLGQGGREQYF; v_call: TRBV14; clone_size: few; j_call: TRBJ2-7; d_call: TRBD1
cdr3_nt: TGTGCCAGCAGTGAAGAAGCTAGCGGGAGCTCCTACAATGAGCAGTTCTTC; cdr3_aa: CASSEEASGSSYNEQFF; v_call: TRBV6-1; clone_size: -; j_call: TRBJ2-1; d_call: TRBD2
cdr3_nt: TGTGCCAGCAGCTTAGTCCCCGGTCCTTCCTACGAGCAGTACTTC; cdr3_aa: CASSLVPGPSYEQYF; v_call: TRBV7-3; clone_size: once; j_call: TRBJ2-7; d_call: -
cdr3_nt: TGTGCCAGCAGCTTAGGCGCTAGCGGGTCGGTGGGAATGGCGCAGTATTTT; cdr3_aa: CASSLGASGSVGMAQYF; v_call: TRBV11-1; clone_size: -; j_call: TRBJ2-3; d_call: TRBD2
cdr3_nt: TGTGCCAGCAGTTCCCCGGAGCTGACTAGTTGGGTCTTC; cdr3_aa: CASSSPELTSWVF; v_call: TRBV6-6; clone_size: -; j_call: TRBJ2-1; d_call: -
cdr3_nt: TGCGCCAGCAGCTTGGATGGGGCAGGCATCAACGAGCAGTACTTC; cdr3_aa: CASSLDGAGINEQYF; v_call: TRBV5-1; clone_size: few; j_call: TRBJ2-7; d_call: -
cdr3_nt: TGTGCCAGCAGCGGTTACAATGAGCAGTTCTTC; cdr3_aa: CASSGYNEQFF; v_call: TRBV2; clone_size: -; j_call: TRBJ2-1; d_call: -
cdr3_nt: TGTGCCAGCAGTCCTCAGGTTTACGAGCAGTACTTC; cdr3_aa: CASSPQVYEQYF; v_call: TRBV2; clone_size: -; j_call: TRBJ2-7; d_call: -
cdr3_nt: TGTGCCAGCAGCTTGGGACTAGCGGGAGAATTGTATAAGACCCAGTACTTC; cdr3_aa: CASSLGLAGELYKTQYF; v_call: TRBV7-8; clone_size: once; j_call: TRBJ2-5; d_call: TRBD2
cdr3_nt: TGTGCCAGTAGTATCGGGACTAGGGGGATCTATGAGCAGTTCTTC; cdr3_aa: CASSIGTRGIYEQFF; v_call: TRBV19; clone_size: -; j_call: TRBJ2-1; d_call: TRBD2
cdr3_nt: TGTGCCAGTTATTCCGGGACAGCCACCGGGGAGCTGTTTTTT; cdr3_aa: CASYSGTATGELFF; v_call: TRBV6-5; clone_size: few; j_call: TRBJ2-2; d_call: TRBD1
cdr3_nt: TGTGCCAGTAGTATTTACCGGGACAGGGGGGGAAACACCATATATTTT; cdr3_aa: CASSIYRDRGGNTIYF; v_call: TRBV19; clone_size: -; j_call: TRBJ1-3; d_call: TRBD1
cdr3_nt: TGTGCCAGCCGCAGGGATGGGGACTACGAGCAGTACTTC; cdr3_aa: CASRRDGDYEQYF; v_call: TRBV27; clone_size: few; j_call: TRBJ2-7; d_call: -
cdr3_nt: TGTGCCAGCAGTGAAAGGGAGAGGACTAATGAAAAACTGTTTTTT; cdr3_aa: CASSERERTNEKLFF; v_call: TRBV2; clone_size: -; j_call: TRBJ1-4; d_call: -
cdr3_nt: TGTGCCAGCAGCTTGGGACAGGGCTCCTACGAGCAGTACTTC; cdr3_aa: CASSLGQGSYEQYF; v_call: TRBV5-4; clone_size: -; j_call: TRBJ2-7; d_call: TRBD1
cdr3_nt: TGTGCCAGCTCACCTTCTTTGGACAGGACCTACGAGCAGTACTTC; cdr3_aa: CASSPSLDRTYEQYF; v_call: TRBV18; clone_size: -; j_call: TRBJ2-7; d_call: TRBD1
cdr3_nt: TGCAGCGTTGTGAGGGGGAGCGGCAATGAGCAGTTCTTC; cdr3_aa: CSVVRGSGNEQFF; v_call: TRBV29-1; clone_size: once; j_call: TRBJ2-1; d_call: -
cdr3_nt: TGTGCCAGCAGTCCCCTTCGGGGAATATCTCAAGAGACCCAGTACTTC; cdr3_aa: CASSPLRGISQETQYF; v_call: TRBV27; clone_size: -; j_call: TRBJ2-5; d_call: -
cdr3_nt: TGTGCCAGCAGCGTGGGAGCGGGAGGCTACAACGAGCAGTACTTC; cdr3_aa: CASSVGAGGYNEQYF; v_call: TRBV9; clone_size: -; j_call: TRBJ2-7; d_call: TRBD2